The TCR beta chain described here comes from a study of T-cell memory formation after mild COVID-19. Study as a whole: Largely donor-specific TCR clusters were found.

In germline, CDR1 is SGHNT, CDR2 YYREEE (reference sequence). This CDR3 contains 14 residues. With 1 base removed from V and 7 bases from J, the gap between germline ends came to 11 bases. TCRdb redid the calling of the 5' RACE reads with MiXCR, one entry per CDR3 protein. The sample has 250,000 to 350,000 distinct CDR3 sequences, approximately 16% seen once. This clonotype has more than one count but fewer than ten. Sequencing used PBMCs or a T cell subset sorted from them (not recorded which). The clonotype originates from a man aged 18-30 years who had mild COVID-19 (a few samples of this study predate the infection). Cell type and time point are not known. The chain links TRBV5-4 to TRBJ2-2; a weak D match, TRBD1 (6 bases). The CDR3 reads CASSLNRAVGELFF. In DNA, the CDR3 is TGTGCCAGCAGCTTGAACAGGGCGGTCGGGGAGCTGTTTTTT. Looking up the rest from reference TRBV5-4 and TRBJ2-2 gives the full variable domain: ETGVTQSPTHLIKTRGQQVTLRCSSQSGHNTVSWYQQALGQGPQFIFQYYREEENGRGNFPPRFSGLQFPNYSSELNVNALELDDSALYLCASSLNRAVGELFFGEGSRLTVL.